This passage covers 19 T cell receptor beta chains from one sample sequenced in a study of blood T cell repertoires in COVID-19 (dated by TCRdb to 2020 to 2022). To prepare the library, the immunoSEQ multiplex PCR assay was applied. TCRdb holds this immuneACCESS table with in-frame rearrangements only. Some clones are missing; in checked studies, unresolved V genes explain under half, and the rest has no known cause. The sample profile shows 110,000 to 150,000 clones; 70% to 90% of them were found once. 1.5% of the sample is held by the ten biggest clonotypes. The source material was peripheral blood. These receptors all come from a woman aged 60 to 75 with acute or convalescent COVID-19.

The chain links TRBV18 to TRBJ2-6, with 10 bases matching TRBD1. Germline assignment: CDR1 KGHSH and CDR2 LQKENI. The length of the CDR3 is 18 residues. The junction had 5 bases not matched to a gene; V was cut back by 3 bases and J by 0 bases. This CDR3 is CASSPRQGAISGANVLTF. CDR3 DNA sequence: TGTGCCAGCTCACCTAGACAGGGGGCGATCTCTGGGGCCAACGTCCTGACTTTC. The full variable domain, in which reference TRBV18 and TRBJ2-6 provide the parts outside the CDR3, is NAGVMQNPRHLVRRRGQEARLRCSPMKGHSHVYWYRQLPEEGLKFMVYLQKENIIDESGMPKERFSAEFPKEGPSILRIQQVVRGDSAAYFCASSPRQGAISGANVLTFGAGSRLTVL.

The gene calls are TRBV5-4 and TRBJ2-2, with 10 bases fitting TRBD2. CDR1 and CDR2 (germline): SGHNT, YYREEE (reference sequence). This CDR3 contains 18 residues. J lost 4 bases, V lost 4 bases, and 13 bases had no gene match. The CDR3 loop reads CASSPDPSGGASTGELFF. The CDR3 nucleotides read TGTGCCAGCAGCCCTGACCCCAGCGGGGGGGCGAGCACCGGGGAGCTGTTTTTT.

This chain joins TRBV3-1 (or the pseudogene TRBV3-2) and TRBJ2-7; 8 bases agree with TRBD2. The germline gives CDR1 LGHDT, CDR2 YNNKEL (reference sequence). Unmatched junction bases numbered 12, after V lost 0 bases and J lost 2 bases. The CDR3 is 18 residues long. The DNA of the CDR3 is TGTGCCAGCAGCCAAGATCGATTTTACGGGGGGGCCCCCTACGAGCAGTACTTC. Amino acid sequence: CASSQDRFYGGAPYEQYF.

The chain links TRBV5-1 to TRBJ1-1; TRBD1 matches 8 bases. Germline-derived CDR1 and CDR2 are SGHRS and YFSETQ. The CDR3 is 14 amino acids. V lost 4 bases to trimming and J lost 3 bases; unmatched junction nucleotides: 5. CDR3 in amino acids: CASSTGTGYTEAFF. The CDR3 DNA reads TGCGCCAGCAGCACGGGGACAGGCTACACTGAAGCTTTCTTT.

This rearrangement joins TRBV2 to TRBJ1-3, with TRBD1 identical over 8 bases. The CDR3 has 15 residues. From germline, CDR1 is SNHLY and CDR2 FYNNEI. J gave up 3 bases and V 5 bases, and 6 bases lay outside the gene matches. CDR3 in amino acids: CASSYAGGYGNTIYF. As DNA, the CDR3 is TGTGCCAGCAGTTATGCAGGGGGCTATGGAAACACCATATATTTT.

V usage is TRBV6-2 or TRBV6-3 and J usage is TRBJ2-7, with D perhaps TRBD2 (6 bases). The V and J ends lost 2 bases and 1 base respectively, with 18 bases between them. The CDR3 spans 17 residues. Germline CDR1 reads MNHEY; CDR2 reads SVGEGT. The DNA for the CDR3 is TGTGCCAGCAGTTACCCCCGGGGACTGACTCCTTCCTACGAGCAGTACTTC. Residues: CASSYPRGLTPSYEQYF.

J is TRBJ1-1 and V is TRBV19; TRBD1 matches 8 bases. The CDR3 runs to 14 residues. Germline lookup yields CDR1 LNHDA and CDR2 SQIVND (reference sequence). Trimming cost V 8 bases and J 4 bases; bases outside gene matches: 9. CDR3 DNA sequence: TGTGCCAGTGGACAGGGAATTGGAGTCACTGAAGCTTTCTTT. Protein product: CASGQGIGVTEAFF.

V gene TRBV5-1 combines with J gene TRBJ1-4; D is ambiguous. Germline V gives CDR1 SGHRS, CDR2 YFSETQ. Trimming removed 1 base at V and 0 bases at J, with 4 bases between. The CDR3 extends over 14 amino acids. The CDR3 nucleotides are TGCGCCAGCAGCTTGTCAACAACTAATGAAAAACTGTTTTTT. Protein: CASSLSTTNEKLFF.

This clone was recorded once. Written as DNA, the CDR3 is TGTGCCAGCACCAAGGGTGGGACAGGGGGCGCAGGTCAGCCCCAGCATTTT. Amino acid sequence: CASTKGGTGGAGQPQHF. The chain carries TRBV7-9 and TRBJ1-5; 12 nucleotides match TRBD1. The CDR3 length is 17 residues. Germline assignment: CDR1 SEHNR and CDR2 FQNEAQ (reference sequence). The ends lost 7 bases at V and 6 bases at J; junction bases unmatched: 13.

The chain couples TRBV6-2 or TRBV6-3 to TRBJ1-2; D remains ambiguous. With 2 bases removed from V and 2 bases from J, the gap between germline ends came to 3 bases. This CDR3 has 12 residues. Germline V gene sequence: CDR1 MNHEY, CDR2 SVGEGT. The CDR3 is CASSYANYGYTF. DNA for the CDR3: TGTGCCAGCAGTTACGCGAACTATGGCTACACCTTC.

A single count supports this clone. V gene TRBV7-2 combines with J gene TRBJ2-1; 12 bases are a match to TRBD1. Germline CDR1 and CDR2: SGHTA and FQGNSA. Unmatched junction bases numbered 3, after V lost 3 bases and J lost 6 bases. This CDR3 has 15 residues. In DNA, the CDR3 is TGTGCCAGCAGCTTGGGACAGGGGGCCTTCAATGAGCAGTTCTTC. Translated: CASSLGQGAFNEQFF.

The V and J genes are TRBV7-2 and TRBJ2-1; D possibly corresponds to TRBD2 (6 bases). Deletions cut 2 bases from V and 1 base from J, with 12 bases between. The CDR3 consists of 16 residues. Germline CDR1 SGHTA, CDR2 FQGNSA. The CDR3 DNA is TGTGCCAGCAGCTTATCCGGGGGTTTTTCCTACAATGAGCAGTTCTTC. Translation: CASSLSGGFSYNEQFF.

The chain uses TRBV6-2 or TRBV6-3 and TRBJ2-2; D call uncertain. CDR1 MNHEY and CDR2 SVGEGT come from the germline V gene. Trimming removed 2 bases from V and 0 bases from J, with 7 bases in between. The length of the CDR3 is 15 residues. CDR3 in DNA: TGTGCCAGCAGTTACGAGACTCCGAACACCGGGGAGCTGTTTTTT. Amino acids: CASSYETPNTGELFF.

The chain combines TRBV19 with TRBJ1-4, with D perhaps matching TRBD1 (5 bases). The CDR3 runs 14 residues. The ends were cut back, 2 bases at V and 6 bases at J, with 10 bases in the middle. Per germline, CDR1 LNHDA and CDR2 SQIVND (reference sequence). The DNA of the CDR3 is TGTGCCAGTAGTATAAACCGGGGGGATGAAAAACTGTTTTTT. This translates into CASSINRGDEKLFF.

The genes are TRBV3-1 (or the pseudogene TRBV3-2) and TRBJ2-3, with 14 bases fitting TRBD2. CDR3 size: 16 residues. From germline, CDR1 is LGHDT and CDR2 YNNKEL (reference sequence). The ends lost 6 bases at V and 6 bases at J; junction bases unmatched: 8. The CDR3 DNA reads TGTGCCAGCAGGAGGACTAGCGGGGGGTTGACGGATACGCAGTATTTT. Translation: CASRRTSGGLTDTQYF.

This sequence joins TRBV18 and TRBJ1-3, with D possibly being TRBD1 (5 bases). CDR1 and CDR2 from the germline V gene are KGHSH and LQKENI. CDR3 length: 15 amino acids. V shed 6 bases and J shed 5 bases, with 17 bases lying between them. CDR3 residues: CASSNLPGFRNTIYF. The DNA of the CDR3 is TGTGCCAGCTCCAATCTACCAGGGTTTCGAAACACCATATATTTT.

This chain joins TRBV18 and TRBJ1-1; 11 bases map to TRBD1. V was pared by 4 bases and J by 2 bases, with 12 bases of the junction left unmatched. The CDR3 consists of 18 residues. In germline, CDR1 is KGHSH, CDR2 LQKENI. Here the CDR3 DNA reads TGTGCCAGCTCACTGTATTGGAAAGGACAGGGGGCTAACACTGAAGCTTTCTTT. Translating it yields CASSLYWKGQGANTEAFF.

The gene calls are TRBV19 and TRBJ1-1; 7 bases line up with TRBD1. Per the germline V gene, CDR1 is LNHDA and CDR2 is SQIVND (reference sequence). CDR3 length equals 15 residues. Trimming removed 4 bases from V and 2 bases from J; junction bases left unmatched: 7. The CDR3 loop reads CASSSPRGRNTEAFF. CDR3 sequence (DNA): TGTGCCAGTAGTAGCCCAAGGGGGCGTAACACTGAAGCTTTCTTT. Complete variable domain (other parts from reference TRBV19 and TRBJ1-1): DGGITQSPKYLFRKEGQNVTLSCEQNLNHDAMYWYRQDPGQGLRLIYYSQIVNDFQKGDIAEGYSVSREKKESFPLTVTSAQKNPTAFYLCASSSPRGRNTEAFFGQGTRLTVV.

The CDR3 coding sequence is TGTGCCAGTAGTACCACAGGGACAGATACGCAGTATTTT. Translation gives CASSTTGTDTQYF. The chain joins TRBV19 to TRBJ2-3, with D perhaps TRBD1 (6 bases). The CDR3 runs 13 residues. CDR1 is LNHDA, CDR2 SQIVND, per germline (reference sequence). The V and J ends lost 4 bases and 3 bases respectively, with 8 bases between them.